One and the same sample provided the 19 T cell receptor beta chains below, sequenced in a study of blood T cell repertoires in COVID-19. The assay was immunoSEQ multiplex PCR, and TCRdb's table has in-frame clones only and misses some. The sample yields over 100,000 clones, about 87% seen once. The sequenced material came from peripheral blood. The receptors come from a woman aged 45-65 years with acute or convalescent COVID-19.

This rearrangement joins TRBV15 to TRBJ1-5; tentative D call: TRBD1 (6 bases). V was clipped by 3 bases and J by 4 bases, with 22 bases between them. Germline V gene sequence: CDR1 LNHNV, CDR2 YYDKDF (reference sequence). The CDR3 length is 18 residues. The CDR3: CATSSSGQGIYRNQPQHF. The CDR3 DNA reads TGTGCCACCAGCAGTTCAGGCCAGGGGATTTATCGGAATCAGCCCCAGCATTTT.

V and J are TRBV11-2 and TRBJ1-5; 7 bases are a match to TRBD1. Germline V CDR1 and CDR2: SGHAT, FQNNGV. The trim removed 1 base at V and 3 bases at J, leaving 3 bases unmatched. The CDR3 sequence is 15 residues long. The CDR3 DNA sequence: TGTGCCAGCAGCTTAGGGGACAGCCTCAATCAGCCCCAGCATTTT. Translation gives CASSLGDSLNQPQHF. The full variable domain, rest sourced from reference TRBV11-2 and TRBJ1-5, is EAGVAQSPRYKIIEKRQSVAFWCNPISGHATLYWYQQILGQGPKLLIQFQNNGVVDDSQLPKDRFSAERLKGVDSTLKIQPAKLEDSAVYLCASSLGDSLNQPQHFGDGTRLSIL.

The V gene is TRBV6-2 or TRBV6-3, the J gene TRBJ1-5, with 11 nucleotides matching TRBD1. The CDR3 length is 17 residues. With V trimmed by 6 bases and J by 4 bases, 11 bases remained unmatched. Looked up from germline, CDR1 is MNHEY and CDR2 is SVGEGT. Here the CDR3 reads CASSPGQGEMGNQPQHF. The CDR3 coding sequence is TGTGCCAGCAGCCCGGGACAGGGGGAGATGGGGAATCAGCCCCAGCATTTT.

The rearrangement joins TRBV6-5 to TRBJ1-2, with D perhaps matching TRBD1 (6 bases). Trimming left V 4 bases short and J 3 bases short, with 18 bases between. The CDR3 length is 16 residues. Germline loops: CDR1 MNHEY, CDR2 SVGAGI. The DNA of the CDR3 is TGTGCCAGCAGTTCCTACCCCGCAGGGGTGGACTATGGCTACACCTTC. Translating gives CASSSYPAGVDYGYTF.

Here the CDR3 reads CASSFTGTGANVLTF. The CDR3 region has the DNA TGTGCCAGCAGTTTTACGGGAACTGGGGCCAACGTCCTGACTTTC. The rearrangement joins TRBV28 to TRBJ2-6; possibly TRBD2 for D (5 bases). Trimming left V 3 bases short and J 2 bases short, with 8 bases between. This CDR3 comprises 15 residues. The germline V gene encodes CDR1 MDHEN and CDR2 SYDVKM.

The rearrangement links TRBV10-3 to TRBJ1-1; D call uncertain. The V and J ends lost 4 bases and 5 bases respectively, with 8 bases between them. The CDR3 loop spans 12 amino acids. CDR1 is ENHRY and CDR2 is SYGVKD in the germline V gene. The CDR3 DNA is TGTGCCATCAGTGCGGCGACTACTGAAGCTTTCTTT. Its translation: CAISAATTEAFF.

The genes are TRBV5-1 and TRBJ1-2; D call uncertain. The V and J ends lost 0 bases and 5 bases respectively, with 8 bases between them. Germline V gene sequence: CDR1 SGHRS, CDR2 YFSETQ. This CDR3 contains 13 residues. The CDR3 DNA sequence: TGCGCCAGCAGCTTGGATGGCTGGTATGGCTACACCTTC. This translates into CASSLDGWYGYTF.

The genes are TRBV6-6 and TRBJ2-2; D possibly corresponds to TRBD1 (5 bases). The V end lost 6 bases, the J end lost 4 bases, and 18 bases lay between the germline ends. Germline V gene lookup returns CDR1 MNHNY and CDR2 SVGAGI (reference sequence). The CDR3 has 16 residues. The DNA for the CDR3 is TGTGCCAGCAGGGCCAGTAGGCAGGGAAGCACCGGGGAGCTGTTTTTT. Protein product: CASRASRQGSTGELFF.

This chain links TRBV6-2 or TRBV6-3 with TRBJ1-4; D is unresolved. CDR1 and CDR2 from the germline V gene are MNHEY and SVGEGT. The V end was cut by 2 bases, the J end by 7 bases, with 17 bases between. The CDR3 covers 16 residues. Here the CDR3 reads CASSYGSTEPSEKLFF. The CDR3, as DNA: TGTGCCAGCAGTTACGGGTCGACGGAGCCTAGTGAAAAACTGTTTTTT.

The gene calls are TRBV11-2 and TRBJ1-2; 7 bases match TRBD1. Germline V gene data show CDR1 as SGHAT and CDR2 as FQNNGV. Unmatched junction bases numbered 6, after V lost 4 bases and J lost 4 bases. The CDR3 has 14 residues. The CDR3 region is CASSSLAGGYGYTF. The CDR3 nucleotides are TGTGCCAGCAGCTCCCTGGCAGGGGGCTATGGCTACACCTTC.

This chain links TRBV4-1 with TRBJ2-7; the match to TRBD1 covers 9 bases. V lost 4 bases, J lost 5 bases, and 6 bases stayed unmatched. Germline V gives CDR1 MGHRA, CDR2 YSYEKL. CDR3 length: 14 amino acids. The CDR3 sequence: CASSLKTGGDEQYF. CDR3 DNA sequence: TGCGCCAGCAGCCTAAAGACAGGGGGGGACGAGCAGTACTTC.

V gene TRBV6-5 combines with J gene TRBJ1-2; the match to TRBD1 covers 8 bases. There are 14 residues in the CDR3. Looked up from germline, CDR1 is MNHEY and CDR2 is SVGAGI. Germline trimming cut 7 bases from V and 4 bases from J; bases unmatched to any gene: 8. CDR3 amino acids: CASIQTGEFYGYTF. The CDR3 DNA sequence: TGTGCCAGCATCCAGACAGGGGAATTCTATGGCTACACCTTC.

The chain employs TRBV19 and TRBJ1-5; TRBD1 aligns across 7 bases. The CDR3 totals 13 residues. V dropped 9 bases and J dropped 5; count of bases not matched to a gene: 7. From germline, CDR1 is LNHDA and CDR2 SQIVND (reference sequence). CDR3 nucleotides: TGTGCCAGACCAGACAGGGACGATCAGCCCCAGCATTTT. Translated, it gives CARPDRDDQPQHF.

The chain recombines TRBV13 with TRBJ2-3; a weak D match, TRBD2 (5 bases). CDR3 length: 12 amino acids. Trimming stripped 4 bases from V and 5 bases from J, with 7 bases between. Looked up from germline, CDR1 is PRHDT and CDR2 is FYEKMQ (reference sequence). In DNA form, the CDR3 reads TGTGCCAGCAGCTCAAGCGGAGATACGCAGTATTTT. It yields the protein CASSSSGDTQYF.

V gene TRBV5-1 combines with J gene TRBJ1-6; 7 nucleotides agree with TRBD1. The CDR3 covers 13 residues. Trimming cost V 2 bases and J 13 bases; bases outside gene matches: 6. The germline gives CDR1 SGHRS, CDR2 YFSETQ. CDR3 sequence reads: CASSFGQEMPLHF. The CDR3 nucleotides read TGCGCCAGCAGCTTTGGACAGGAAATGCCCCTCCACTTT. The full variable domain, completed using reference TRBV5-1 and TRBJ1-6, is KAGVTQTPRYLIKTRGQQVTLSCSPISGHRSVSWYQQTPGQGLQFLFEYFSETQRNKGNFPGRFSGRQFSNSRSEMNVSTLELGDSALYLCASSFGQEMPLHFGNGTRLTVT.

This clone was picked up a small number of times. The J gene is TRBJ1-5, the V gene TRBV6-2 or TRBV6-3, with D unresolved. CDR3 length: 15 residues. CDR1 is MNHEY and CDR2 is SVGEGT in the germline V gene. The V and J ends lost 0 bases and 4 bases respectively, with 10 bases between them. The CDR3 bases are TGTGCCAGCAGTTACTCCCCTGCCGGTAATCAGCCCCAGCATTTT. It codes for CASSYSPAGNQPQHF.

This chain uses TRBV9 with TRBJ1-2; D perhaps matches TRBD1 (6 bases). The CDR3 extends over 17 amino acids. Germline CDR1 and CDR2: SGDLS and YYNGEE. The V and J ends lost 4 bases and 5 bases respectively, with 24 bases between them. CDR3 loop: CASSSQVGRGMGYGYTF. CDR3 DNA: TGTGCCAGCAGCTCCCAGGTGGGGAGGGGGATGGGATATGGCTACACCTTC. Using reference TRBV9 and TRBJ1-2 for the parts outside the CDR3, the full variable domain is DSGVTQTPKHLITATGQRVTLRCSPRSGDLSVYWYQQSLDQGLQFLIQYYNGEERAKGNILERFSAQQFPDLHSELNLSSLELGDSALYFCASSSQVGRGMGYGYTFGSGTRLTVV.

V usage is TRBV12-3 or TRBV12-4 and J usage is TRBJ1-5; D remains unclear. With 6 bases removed from V and 4 bases from J, the gap between germline ends came to 10 bases. CDR3 length equals 13 residues. CDR3 nucleotide sequence: TGTGCCAGCAGCTATCAATATAATCAGCCCCAGCATTTT. Amino acids: CASSYQYNQPQHF.

A few counts support this clone. The chain employs TRBV19 and TRBJ1-5, with a tentative D call TRBD1 (5 bases). CDR3 length: 15 residues. V was trimmed by 4 bases and J by 6 bases, leaving 16 bases between them. Per the germline V gene, CDR1 is LNHDA and CDR2 is SQIVND (reference sequence). DNA of the CDR3: TGTGCCAGTAGTACCCCCAGGAGGGGAACTCAGCCCCAGCATTTT. It encodes CASSTPRRGTQPQHF.